These 10 T cell receptor beta chains were all obtained from the same sample, sequenced in a study of tumor and adjacent non-tumor tissue in lung cancer. RNA was extracted from bulk tissue without any cell sorting. A modified ARM-PCR protocol with three rounds of nested PCR amplified TCRbeta. TCRdb processed the multiplex PCR reads anew with MiXCR; each CDR3 protein has one entry. Of about 79,000 distinct CDR3 sequences listed, roughly two thirds were seen once; the top ten hold approximately 9.5%. Input material: lung tumor tissue. All receptors come from a middle-aged woman with non-small cell lung cancer.

As for this clonotype: A much larger clone lies one base from this, so it may be a read error. The chain has TRBV7-8 and TRBJ1-2, with D perhaps TRBD1 (5 bases). Germline CDR1 and CDR2: SGHVS and FQNEAQ. This CDR3 has 17 residues. The CDR3: CASSLTPDHARDYVYTF. In DNA, the CDR3 is TGTGCCAGCAGCTTAACCCCCGACCACGCGAGGGACTATGTCTACACCTTC.

This clonotype was detected only once. This sequence may be a read error, since a much larger clone differs from it by one base. The CDR3 loop reads CSVPQTGTEAFF. Here the CDR3 DNA reads TGCAGTGTTCCTCAGACAGGCACTGAAGCTTTCTTT. This chain uses TRBV20-1 with TRBJ1-1; tentatively, D is TRBD1 (6 bases). Trimming took 7 bases from V and 4 from J, leaving 13 bases between them. Per germline, CDR1 DFQATT and CDR2 SNEGSKA (reference sequence). This CDR3 region has 12 residues.

The sample holds a few counts of this clonotype. At one of its ends the junction is not consistent with the germline gene, which may arise from a read error. V usage is TRBV14 and J usage is TRBJ2-6; D is possibly TRBD1 (5 bases). The CDR3 consists of 15 residues. Germline-derived CDR1 and CDR2 are SGHDN and FVKESK. This chain's CDR3 is CASSPRGSGANVLIF. The CDR3 bases are TGCGCCAGCAGCCCCAGAGGCTCTGGGGCCAACGTCCTGATTTTC.

On this clonotype: A read error may be the cause here, since a much bigger clone is one base away. The rearrangement links TRBV1 to TRBJ2-1; TRBD2, the D gene given by the table, was not confirmed from the DNA. TRBV1 is termed a pseudogene. CDR3 size: 17 residues. Here the CDR3 reads CPSSLYFSGSGGPEQFF. The CDR3, as DNA: TGCCCCAGCAGCCTCTACTTTAGCGGGAGTGGTGGCCCTGAGCAGTTCTTC.

A remark on this clonotype: At one boundary the junction diverges from the germline segment, which might be a read error. V usage is TRBV5-6 and J usage is TRBJ1-4, with 8 bases fitting TRBD1. The CDR3 has 12 residues. Germline assignment: CDR1 SGHDT and CDR2 YYEEEE. CDR3 amino acids: CASSKRETGVHF. The DNA of the CDR3 is TGCGCCAGCAGCAAGAGAGAGACAGGGGTCCATTTT. The whole variable domain, filled in from reference TRBV5-6 and TRBJ1-4, reads DAGVTQSPTHLIKTRGQQVTLRCSPKSGHDTVSWYQQALGQGPQFIFQYYEEEERQRGNFPDRFSGHQFPNYSSELNVNALLLGDSALYLCASSKRETGVHFGSGTQLSVL.

On this clonotype itself: The junction departs from germline at one end; a sequencing error may be responsible. V and J are TRBV4-2 and TRBJ2-2; TRBD2 is a possible D gene (5 bases). There are 16 residues in the CDR3. The germline V gene has CDR1 LGHNA and CDR2 YNFKEQ. The CDR3 bases are TGTGTCAGCAGCCAAAGTCCTAGCAAATACACCGTGGAGCTGTTTTTT. Translation gives CVSSQSPSKYTVELFF.

This clonotype has ten or more counts. The chain combines TRBV6-2 or TRBV6-3 with TRBJ1-2; D uncertain. The CDR3 consists of 12 residues. The ends were cut back, 6 bases at V and 0 bases at J, with 5 bases in the middle. CDR1 is MNHEY and CDR2 is SVGEGT in the germline V gene. The CDR3 loop is CASSPANYGYTF. CDR3 DNA sequence: TGTGCCAGCAGCCCAGCTAACTATGGCTACACCTTC.

On this clonotype itself: The conserved phenylalanine or tryptophan is not found at the CDR3 terminus, so this likely reflects a read error. This rearrangement joins TRBV6-1 to TRBJ1-5, with 8 bases lining up with TRBD1. The CDR3 totals 13 residues. Germline V CDR1 and CDR2: MNHNS, SASEGT. The CDR3 reads CAGSSDRGSAQHI. The CDR3 DNA reads TGTGCCGGCAGTTCCGACAGGGGCTCGGCCCAGCATATT.

A remark on this clonotype: Its ends do not fully match the called genes, so a read error is possible. The chain joins TRBV5-1 to TRBJ2-5; unclear D gene. This CDR3 comprises 16 residues. Germline V gene sequence: CDR1 SGHRS, CDR2 YFSETQ. For the CDR3, the DNA is TGCGGCAGCAGCTTGCAGCCGGCGGCCACCCAAGAGACCCAGTACTTC. Amino acids: CGSSLQPAATQETQYF.

As regards this clonotype: Since a much larger clone is just one base distant, this may be a read error. The V call is TRBV5-1, the J call TRBJ2-3; D gene unclear. This CDR3 has 15 residues. V was trimmed by 4 bases and J by 6 bases, leaving 18 bases between them. Germline V gene sequence: CDR1 SGHRS, CDR2 YFSETQ. The CDR3 protein is CASSPRPDGLDTQYF. The CDR3, as DNA: TGCGCCAGCAGCCCTAGACCCGACGGCTTGGATACGCAGTATTTT.